This T cell receptor (beta chain) was identified in a study of T cell responses to AZD1222 COVID-19 vaccine (dated by TCRdb to about 2021). About the investigation overall: Because spike-specific TCR depth and breadth did not differ between the two schedules, AZD1222 recipients who got a second dose at roughly 4 weeks were pooled with those who got a second dose at roughly 12 weeks. Enrollment into the trials was organized by age into subgroups of 18-55, 56-69 and 70-plus years, and those subgroups contained 148, 28 and 57 TCR-sequenced participants, respectively. TCR sequencing covered 233 trial participants: some 210 given two doses of AZD1222 and 26 given two doses of MenACWY control vaccine.

According to the study, the label for this sample's time point signals: baseline before first vaccination. The vaccinee samples were drawn from two UK trials, COV001 and COV002, one of which was a single-blind randomized controlled phase 2/3 trial testing AZD1222 (ChAdOx1 nCoV-19) in healthy adults. Trial participant PBMC samples were collected at day 0 and day 28 after the second dose for TCRbeta chain sequencing. The CDR3 regions of human TCRbeta chains were analyzed by immunosequencing. The paper's processing steps were these. TCRs in the repertoires were matched against a reference library of SARS-CoV-2-specific TCRs that had been generated with the MIRA antigen-specificity platform. Breadth meant the fraction of unique TCRs that were SARS-CoV-2-associated, whereas depth meant the fraction of total T cells that were SARS-CoV-2-associated. Using the MIRA data, each spike-specific TCR was assigned both to the spike region to which the TCR was reactive and to a CD4 or CD8 class. Log10-transformed breadth and depth values were compared by one-way ANOVA with Sidak's multiple comparisons tests. TCRdb holds this immuneACCESS table with in-frame rearrangements only. Some clones are missing; in checked studies, unresolved V genes explain under half, and the rest has no known cause. V and J calls and clone size are as listed in that table; D and trimming were resolved from the DNA. The sample table holds roughly 190,000 clones, of which roughly 93% were seen once. The biggest ten clones account for 0.99% of the sample.

In regard to this clone: Its antigen is currently not known. Base quality data are lacking; no much larger clone is found one base away.

The investigation overall reported the following: Participants were mostly white British, with more females than males. The authors suggested clonal diversity may have been underestimated. Because no day 14 peak-response samples were available, the repertoires could be characterized only after the peak T cell response. Conclusions about previously exposed vaccinees are limited because only six or seven AZD1222 recipients were SARS-CoV-2 seropositive at baseline. CD4 TCRs associated with the vaccine covered the entire spike protein, and the dominant responses were in regions 160-218 and 743-854. A significant rise in spike-specific TCR breadth and depth was observed after two AZD1222 doses relative to day 0 and relative to MenACWY recipients. Reportedly, almost half of the unique spike-specific TCRs recognized epitopes lying outside the regions that are mutated in the B.1.351 and B.1.1.7 variants. The 56-69-year group was small, and its depth increase did not reach significance, likely because of low power.

The clonotype was recovered from an adult in good health. The sequences come from peripheral blood, collected on day 0 of AZD1222 vaccination.

The CDR3 sequence is CASSVGVRYEQYF. The nucleotide sequence is given as TGTGCCAGCAGCGTGGGCGTTCGATACGAGCAGTACTTC. This chain is built from TRBV9 and TRBJ2-7, with the D segment identity uncertain. The CDR3 spans 13 residues, from the cysteine through the phenylalanine. This entry keeps only the CDR3 DNA: 39 bases, framed from base 1. Looking up the germline V gene yields CDR1 SGDLS and CDR2 YYNGEE. Deletion took 2 bases off V and 4 bases off J, with a span of 10 bases between the germline ends.